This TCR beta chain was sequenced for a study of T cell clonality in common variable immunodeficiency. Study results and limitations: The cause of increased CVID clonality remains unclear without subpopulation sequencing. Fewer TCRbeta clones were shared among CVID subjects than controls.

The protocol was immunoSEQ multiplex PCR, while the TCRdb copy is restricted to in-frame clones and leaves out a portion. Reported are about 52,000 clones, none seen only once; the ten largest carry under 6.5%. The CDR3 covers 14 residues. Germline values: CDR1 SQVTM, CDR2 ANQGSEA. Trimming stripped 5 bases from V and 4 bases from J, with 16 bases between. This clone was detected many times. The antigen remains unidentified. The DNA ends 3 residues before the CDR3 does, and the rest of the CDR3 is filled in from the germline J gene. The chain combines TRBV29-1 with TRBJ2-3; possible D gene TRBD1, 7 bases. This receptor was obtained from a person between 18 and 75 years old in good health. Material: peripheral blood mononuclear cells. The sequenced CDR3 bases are TGCAGCGTTCCAGGGGGGACTTTTGCAGATACG. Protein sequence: CSVPGGTFADT. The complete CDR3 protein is CSVPGGTFADTQYF.